This T cell receptor beta chain was obtained from a study of shared clonotypes between healthy human individuals (dated by TCRdb to about 2020). General notes on the study: The cohort included three men and a couple of women between 18 and 49 years of age. For each donor, CD4 naive and CD4 memory were each given three plates, CD8 naive was given two plates, and CD8 memory was given one plate. The study deeply sequenced blood TCR repertoires of several healthy adults to estimate repertoire size and the extent of clonotype sharing between individuals. Different laboratories and diverse techniques were used to prepare libraries and sequence TCR repertoires, to increase sequencing depth and limit assay-specific biases. Leukapheresis yielded between about 0.94 and 10 billion PBMCs per donor.

Turning to this clone: Its target antigen remains unknown. No qualities accompany the bases; no much larger clone lies one base away.

Overall results and qualifications from the work: Estimated clonotype richness was generally larger for naive than for memory subsets. Pairwise subsampling indicated that sequencing depth was expected to affect the degree of clonotype sharing among donors. Even with the large sequencing depth, rarefaction of the sorted-subset datasets indicated that sequencing was incomplete. Sampling was restricted to blood, and TCR repertoires in tissue are likely to differ from TCR repertoires in blood. Higher generation probabilities were observed for clonotypes shared by all four sorted-subset donors than for non-shared clonotypes. The small number of donors limited the genetic and exposure-history diversity represented. Sharing across a handful of donors was observed for roughly 5.4% of naive CD4, less than 4% of naive CD8, 2.3% of memory CD4, and around 0.42% of memory CD8 clonotypes.

For the CD8 naive samples, CD45RO-negative cells were positively selected for CCR7, yielding a CD45RA+CCR7+ population from which TemRA cells were excluded. Donors were healthy HIV-negative adults with no recently reported acute infections or vaccinations. Every donor was a Caucasian adult residing in Nashville, Tennessee, USA. Blood was obtained by leukapheresis, after which PBMCs were separated by Ficoll-Histopaque density gradient centrifugation and cryopreserved in liquid nitrogen vapor phase. Analytical flow cytometry was used to check the purity and quantity of each magnetically sorted T cell population. From each sorted fraction, genomic DNA was isolated and quantified by UV absorbance on a Nanodrop 2000c. From cysteine to phenylalanine, the CDR3 is 16 amino acids long. CDR3 DNA only is kept here, 48 bases in frame from base 1. Looking up the germline V gene yields CDR1 LGHNA and CDR2 YNFKEQ. Relative to germline, V is missing 1 base and J is missing 4 bases, with 6 bases of the junction outside any gene match.

TCR CDR3 regions were amplified from genomic DNA by multiplex PCR using the deep immunoSEQ assay. For each cell subset, the extracted genomic DNA was distributed evenly across all wells of several immunoSEQ 96-well plates, and each plate served as one replicate. For sorted subsets, about 200 ng genomic DNA, equal to about 30,000 T cell genomes, was loaded into each replicate PCR. The purified libraries were quantified using a Qubit 3.0 fluorometer, sized with a Bioanalyzer 2100, and then quantified again using the KAPA Library Quantification kit. Every immunoSEQ 96-well plate was sequenced on a dedicated single-read 150-cycle Illumina NextSeq 550 flow cell. From the authors' description of their analysis: Because only junctional sequences without quality scores were contained in the immunoSEQ output, filtering matching that applied to full-length reads could not be performed. Sequences were annotated with PyIR, a Python wrapper for IgBLAST v1.9, using IMGT germline references to assign V/J genes and CDR3. Reads were removed for weak V/J assignments (E-value above 1e-6), missing CDR3, stop codons, out-of-frame junctions, or ambiguous translated residues. V3J clonotypes were defined as sequences sharing the same inferred V gene, J gene, and CDR3 amino acid sequence. To compute the percentage overlap between repertoires, the number of shared unique clonotypes was divided by the size of the smaller repertoire. Three approaches were used to assess repertoire richness: RTK rarefaction, the Chao1 estimator, and Recon v2.1 estimates of unobserved clonotypes. OLGA was used to compute generation probabilities for all TCRbeta clonotypes that the gDNA method yielded from a handful of donors. Imported from immuneACCESS, the table was reduced by TCRdb to in-frame sequences with V and J called. These copies leave out some clones; in studies compared against another copy, an unresolved V gene accounts for under half, and the cause of the remainder is not known. That table gives V, J and clone size, and the DNA gave D and trimming. The sample table lists fewer than 1 million clones, 95% to 97% of them with a count of one. The top ten hold over 0.2% of the sample.

Material: naive CD8+ T cells sorted from blood. In light of the paper, this sample's cell subset or site label describes: CD45RA+CCR7+. The sequence links TRBV4-2 to TRBJ2-1, with 8 middle bases fitting TRBD2. The clonotype comes from a young man in good health. The CDR3 here reads CASSQGFEREYNEQFF. The DNA sequence reads TGTGCCAGCAGCCAAGGGTTCGAGCGGGAGTACAATGAGCAGTTCTTC.